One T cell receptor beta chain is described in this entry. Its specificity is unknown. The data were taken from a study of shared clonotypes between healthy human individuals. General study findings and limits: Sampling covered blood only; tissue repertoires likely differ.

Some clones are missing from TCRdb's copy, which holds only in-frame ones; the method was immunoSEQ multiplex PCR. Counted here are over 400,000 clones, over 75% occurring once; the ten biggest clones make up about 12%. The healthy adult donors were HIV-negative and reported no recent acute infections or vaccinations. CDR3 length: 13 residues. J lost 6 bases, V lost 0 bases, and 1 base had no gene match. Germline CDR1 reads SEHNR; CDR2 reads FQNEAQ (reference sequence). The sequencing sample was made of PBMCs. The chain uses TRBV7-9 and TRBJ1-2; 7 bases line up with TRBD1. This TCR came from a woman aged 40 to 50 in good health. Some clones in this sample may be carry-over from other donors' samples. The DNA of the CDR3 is TGTGCCAGCAGCTTAGCCGACAGGGATGGCTACACCTTC. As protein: CASSLADRDGYTF.